These T cell receptor beta chains were read from a single sample in a study of T cell changes during pregnancy in multiple sclerosis. Only in-frame clones appear in the TCRdb table, and some are missing; sequencing was by immunoSEQ multiplex PCR. The sample consists of roughly 42,000 clones, roughly 91% of them appearing once. Material: CD4+ T cells from peripheral blood mononuclear cells, obtained in the first trimester of pregnancy. The receptors were sampled from a female donor with multiple sclerosis, enrolled in a pregnancy study. Both conserved end residues are part of each CDR3. A D gene is named only where the DNA matches it firmly. Size tells how often a clone was seen (once, few, many) or the class of an expanded clone, and some rows leave it out.

cdr3_aa cdr3_nt j_call clone_size v_call d_call
CASSPAGIAKNIQYF TGTGCCAGCAGCCCAGCAGGGATAGCCAAAAACATTCAGTACTTC TRBJ2-4 . TRBV5-6 .
CASSRDFGETQYF TGTGCCAGCAGCCGGGACTTCGGAGAGACCCAGTACTTC TRBJ2-5 . TRBV7-2 .
CASSSNRGEETQYF TGTGCCAGCAGTTCTAACAGGGGTGAGGAGACCCAGTACTTC TRBJ2-5 . TRBV2 TRBD1
CSSVIQETQYF TGCAGTTCGGTGATACAAGAGACCCAGTACTTC TRBJ2-5 . TRBV20-1 .
CASSIGSGTGRNTDTQYF TGTGCCAGTAGTATAGGTTCCGGGACAGGCCGAAACACAGATACGCAGTATTTT TRBJ2-3 . TRBV19 TRBD1
CASSLPAAGVGTGELFF TGTGCCAGCAGCTTGCCCGCAGCGGGAGTTGGCACCGGGGAGCTGTTTTTT TRBJ2-2 . TRBV5-4 TRBD2
CASNIREGYGYTF TGTGCCAGCAACATTAGGGAGGGCTATGGCTACACCTTC TRBJ1-2 . TRBV2 .
CAISDPGQAYTEAFF TGTGCCATCAGTGACCCGGGACAGGCTTACACTGAAGCTTTCTTT TRBJ1-1 . TRBV10-3 TRBD1
CAWSRGQGRDEQFF TGTGCCTGGTCTCGGGGGCAGGGGAGGGATGAGCAGTTCTTC TRBJ2-1 . TRBV30 .
CASITRGEDTEAFF TGTGCCAGCATCACCAGGGGAGAGGACACTGAAGCTTTCTTT TRBJ1-1 . TRBV7-9 .
CASSVTPHSSSYNEQFF TGTGCCAGCAGCGTAACCCCTCACTCTAGCTCCTACAATGAGCAGTTCTTC TRBJ2-1 . TRBV9 .
CASTGTTHYEQYF TGTGCCAGCACCGGGACTACCCACTACGAGCAGTACTTC TRBJ2-7 . TRBV6-1 TRBD2
CSVGGLGVLYEQYF TGCAGCGTTGGGGGACTAGGGGTTCTGTACGAGCAGTACTTC TRBJ2-7 . TRBV29-1 TRBD2
CSVEDRTGNEQYF TGCAGCGTTGAAGACCGGACAGGGAACGAGCAGTACTTC TRBJ2-7 . TRBV29-1 TRBD1
CASSSRAGVTEAFF TGTGCCAGCAGCTCCAGGGCAGGTGTCACTGAAGCTTTCTTT TRBJ1-1 . TRBV7-2 .
CASSVGITGGRNTEAFF TGTGCCAGCAGCGTAGGGATCACGGGGGGGCGGAACACTGAAGCTTTCTTT TRBJ1-1 . TRBV9 .
CASSPYRGVGPQHF TGTGCCAGCAGTCCATACAGGGGGGTCGGGCCCCAGCATTTT TRBJ1-5 . TRBV27 TRBD1
CASSIGGMRDNEQFF TGTGCCAGTAGTATCGGGGGAATGAGGGACAATGAGCAGTTCTTC TRBJ2-1 . TRBV19 .
CASSRGTEAREKLFF TGTGCCAGCAGCCGCGGGACAGAGGCTCGGGAAAAACTGTTTTTT TRBJ1-4 . TRBV5-4 TRBD1
CAWSVQGNTEAFF TGTGCCTGGAGTGTACAGGGAAACACTGAAGCTTTCTTT TRBJ1-1 . TRBV30 .
CASSVGSSARTDTQYF TGTGCCAGCAGCGTGGGGTCTAGCGCGCGCACAGATACGCAGTATTTT TRBJ2-3 . TRBV9 .
CASSVEVGRGEQYF TGTGCCAGCAGCGTAGAGGTCGGGAGAGGCGAGCAGTACTTC TRBJ2-7 . TRBV9 .
CASSLWSGLSYNEQFF TGTGCCAGCAGTTTGTGGAGCGGGCTCTCCTACAATGAGCAGTTCTTC TRBJ2-1 . TRBV27 .
CASHRSFGKEAFF TGTGCCAGCCATAGGTCCTTCGGGAAAGAAGCTTTCTTT TRBJ1-1 . TRBV6-5 .
CASSLGQYSNQPQHF TGTGCCAGCAGTTTAGGACAGTATAGCAATCAGCCCCAGCATTTT TRBJ1-5 . TRBV28 .
CASSVGAGATDTQYF TGTGCCAGCAGCGTAGGGGCAGGGGCCACAGATACGCAGTATTTT TRBJ2-3 . TRBV9 .
CASSPGGDATNEKLFF TGTGCCAGCAGCCCTGGAGGGGACGCAACTAATGAAAAACTGTTTTTT TRBJ1-4 . TRBV14 .
CASSLGPGHIEQYF TGTGCCAGCAGCTTAGGGCCGGGACATATCGAGCAGTACTTC TRBJ2-7 once TRBV7-2 .